The TCR beta chain described here comes from a study of T cells in Graves' hyperthyroidism and ophthalmopathy. Concerning this clonotype: Its target is unknown.

Study-wide results and limits: The model identified upcoming ophthalmopathy a median around 7.1 months ahead of onset.

V shed 4 bases and J 6 bases; nucleotides not matched to a gene: 9. This CDR3 has 15 residues. Germline V CDR1 and CDR2: SGDLS, YYNGEE. What was amplified from RNA transcripts were TCR beta CDR3 regions. First-round RT-PCR of the TCR CDR3 relied on the HTBI primer set. TCRdb itself ran the multiplex PCR reads through MiXCR, one entry per CDR3 protein. The data hold 80,000 to 100,000 distinct CDR3 sequences, with roughly 37% observed a single time. This sequence was found in a woman aged 30 to 39 with Graves' hyperthyroidism. This chain uses TRBV9 with TRBJ2-2; 7 positions match TRBD2. The sequenced material came from peripheral blood or thyroid tissue (not recorded which). The DNA for the CDR3 is TGTGCCAGCAGCCAACGGGGGGTCGTCTCCGGGGAGCTGTTTTTT. Encoded protein: CASSQRGVVSGELFF.